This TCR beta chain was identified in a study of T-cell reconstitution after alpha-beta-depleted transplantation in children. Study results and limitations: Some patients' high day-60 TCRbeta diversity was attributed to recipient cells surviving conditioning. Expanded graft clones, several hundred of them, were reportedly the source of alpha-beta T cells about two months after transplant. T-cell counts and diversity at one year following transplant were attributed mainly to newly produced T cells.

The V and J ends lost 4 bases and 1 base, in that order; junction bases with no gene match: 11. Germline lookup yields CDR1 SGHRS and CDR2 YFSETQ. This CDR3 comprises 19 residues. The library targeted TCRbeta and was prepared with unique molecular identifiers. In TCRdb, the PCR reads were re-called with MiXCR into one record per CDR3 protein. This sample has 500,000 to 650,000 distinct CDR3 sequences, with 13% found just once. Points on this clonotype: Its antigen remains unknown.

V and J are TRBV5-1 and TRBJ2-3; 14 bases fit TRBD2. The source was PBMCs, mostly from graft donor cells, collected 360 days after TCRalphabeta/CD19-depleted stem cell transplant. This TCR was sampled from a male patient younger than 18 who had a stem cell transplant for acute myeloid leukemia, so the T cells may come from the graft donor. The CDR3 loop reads CASSPQLGTSGRGTDTQYF. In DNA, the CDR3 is TGCGCCAGCAGCCCGCAACTTGGGACTAGCGGGAGAGGCACAGATACGCAGTATTTT.